Below, one T cell receptor (beta chain) is given with its context. The antigen is not known. The data stem from a study of PD-L1 blockade in urothelial cancer. As for the study in general: Patients' atezolizumab regimen, 1,200 mg intravenously every 3 weeks, began in the mid-2010s. Reported median T cell count for blood samples was around 150,000. General study points: Clonality of blood TCR below the median before treatment predicted better survival.

Time point denoted: pretreatment peripheral blood. After removal of 5 bases from V and 2 bases from J, the junction contained 7 bases not matched to a gene. Germline assignment: CDR1 MDHEN and CDR2 SYDVKM. The CDR3 runs 16 residues. Synthetic spike-ins, TCR analog templates, were added into each PCR. The assay was immunoSEQ multiplex PCR, and TCRdb's table has in-frame clones only and misses some. Here the sample spans over 45,000 clones, more than 70% being singletons. The genes are TRBV28 and TRBJ2-5, with TRBD1 matching over 11 bases. The source material was PBMCs, sampled around atezolizumab (anti-PD-L1) treatment. The sequence came from a man aged 60-69 years with urothelial cancer. The CDR3 reads CASSVTGTGGQETQYF. The CDR3 DNA is TGTGCCAGCAGTGTAACCGGGACAGGGGGACAAGAGACCCAGTACTTC. Drawing the rest from reference TRBV28 and TRBJ2-5, the complete variable domain is DVKVTQSSRYLVKRTGEKVFLECVQDMDHENMFWYRQDPGLGLRLIYFSYDVKMKEKGDIPEGYSVSREKKERFSLILESASTNQTSMYLCASSVTGTGGQETQYFGPGTRLLVL.